Here is one TCR beta chain with its context. The data derive from a study of PD-1 blockade in mismatch repair-deficient tumors. Per germline, CDR1 SGHRS and CDR2 YFSETQ. CDR3 length: 15 amino acids. V dropped 2 bases and J dropped 6; count of bases not matched to a gene: 6. Measured with immunoSEQ multiplex PCR; TCRdb has only the in-frame clones, and not every one. The repertoire holds 50,000 to 75,000 clones, with more than 70% as singletons. The rearrangement uses TRBV5-1 and TRBJ2-1; 9 bases map to TRBD1. This TCR derives from an adult with mismatch repair-deficient cancer. The sample was peripheral blood, taken 52 weeks after starting pembrolizumab. CDR3 region: CASSFAGTGFNEQFF. The CDR3 nucleotides read TGCGCCAGCAGCTTCGCGGGGACAGGGTTCAATGAGCAGTTCTTC.